These T cell receptor beta chains were read from a single sample in a study of response to subunit inactivated influenza vaccine. MiXCR, applied by TCRdb to the RT-PCR reads, yields one record per CDR3 protein. This table has about 160,000 distinct CDR3 sequences, approximately 12% appearing once. The sample here was CD8+ T cells sorted from PBMCs, taken roughly 24 months after vaccination. The receptors come from a man between 50 and 69 years old who received an inactivated influenza vaccine. CDR3s include the opening cysteine and the closing phenylalanine or tryptophan.

V,CDR3
TRBV4-1,CASSQVASGWTYNEQFF
TRBV4-3,CASSQGWNTEAFF
TRBV28,CASSIGQGGETQYF
TRBV7-9,CASSLVGAGDTEAFF
TRBV7-9,CASSRAPNEAFF
TRBV7-3,CASSLTLRAGWDNSPLHF
TRBV10-3,CAIRDRSSYEQYF
TRBV3-1,CASSQGVTGDNNEQFF
TRBV4-2,CASSQDSAGITEAFF
TRBV5-1,CASSLRQGLTDTQYF